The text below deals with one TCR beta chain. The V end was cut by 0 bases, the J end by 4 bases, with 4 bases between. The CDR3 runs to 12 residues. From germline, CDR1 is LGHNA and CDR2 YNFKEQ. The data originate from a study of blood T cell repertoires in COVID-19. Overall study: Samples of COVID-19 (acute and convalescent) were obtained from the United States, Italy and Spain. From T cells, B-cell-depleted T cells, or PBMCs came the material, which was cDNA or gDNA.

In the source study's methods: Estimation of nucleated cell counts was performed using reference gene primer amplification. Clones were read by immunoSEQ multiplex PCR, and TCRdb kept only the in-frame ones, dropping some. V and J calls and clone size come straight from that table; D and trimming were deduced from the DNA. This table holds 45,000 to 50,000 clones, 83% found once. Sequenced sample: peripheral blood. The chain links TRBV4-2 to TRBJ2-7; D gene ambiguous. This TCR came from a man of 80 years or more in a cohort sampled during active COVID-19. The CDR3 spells CASSQDRYEQYF. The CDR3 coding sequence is TGTGCCAGCAGCCAAGATAGATACGAGCAGTACTTC.